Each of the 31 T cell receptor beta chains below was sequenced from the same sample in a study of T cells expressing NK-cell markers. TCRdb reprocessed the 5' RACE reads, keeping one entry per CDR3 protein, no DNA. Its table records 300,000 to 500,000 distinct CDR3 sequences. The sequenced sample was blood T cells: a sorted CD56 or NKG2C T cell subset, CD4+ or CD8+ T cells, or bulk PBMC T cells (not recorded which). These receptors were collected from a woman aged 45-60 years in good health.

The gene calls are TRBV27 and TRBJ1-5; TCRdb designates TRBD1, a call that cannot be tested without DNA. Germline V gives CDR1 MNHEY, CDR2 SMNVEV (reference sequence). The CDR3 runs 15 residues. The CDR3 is CASSQGDWSNQPQHF.

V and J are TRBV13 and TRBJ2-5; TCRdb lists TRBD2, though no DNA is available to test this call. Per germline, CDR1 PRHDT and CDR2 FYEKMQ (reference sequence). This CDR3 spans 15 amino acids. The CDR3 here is CASSLETSGMETQYF.

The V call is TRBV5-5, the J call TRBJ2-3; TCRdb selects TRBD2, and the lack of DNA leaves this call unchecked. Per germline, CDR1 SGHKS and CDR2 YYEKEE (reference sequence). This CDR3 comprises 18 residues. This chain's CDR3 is CASSFSGSYLRSTDTQYF.

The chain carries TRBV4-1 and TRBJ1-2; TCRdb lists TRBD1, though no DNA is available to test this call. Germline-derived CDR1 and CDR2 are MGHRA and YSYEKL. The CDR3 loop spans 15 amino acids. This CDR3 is CASSQDVGDAYGYTF.

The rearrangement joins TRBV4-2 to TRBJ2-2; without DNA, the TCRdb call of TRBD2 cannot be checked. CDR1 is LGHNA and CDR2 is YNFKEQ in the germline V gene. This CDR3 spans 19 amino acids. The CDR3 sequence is CASSQAGTSGSGSTGELFF.

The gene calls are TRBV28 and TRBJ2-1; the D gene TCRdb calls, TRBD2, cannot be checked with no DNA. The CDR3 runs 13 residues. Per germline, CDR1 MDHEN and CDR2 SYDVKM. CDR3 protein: CASSTPGLHEQFF.

Here the CDR3 reads CAISPRQQETQYF. This chain connects TRBV7-7 to TRBJ2-5; TCRdb's D gene call, TRBD2, goes unchecked for lack of DNA. Germline V lookup: CDR1 SSHAT, CDR2 FNYEAQ (reference sequence). The CDR3 covers 13 residues.

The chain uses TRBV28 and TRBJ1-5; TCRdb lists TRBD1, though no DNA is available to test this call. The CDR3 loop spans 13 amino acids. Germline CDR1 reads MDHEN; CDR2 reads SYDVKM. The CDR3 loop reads CASSSGGVQPQHF.

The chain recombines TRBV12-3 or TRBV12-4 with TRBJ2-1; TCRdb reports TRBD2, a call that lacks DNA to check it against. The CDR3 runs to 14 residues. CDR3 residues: CASGLALSNNEQFF.

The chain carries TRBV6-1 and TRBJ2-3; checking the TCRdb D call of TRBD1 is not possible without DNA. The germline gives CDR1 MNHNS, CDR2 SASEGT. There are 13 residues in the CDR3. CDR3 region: CAAQQGLVDTQYF.

This CDR3 is CSVVMASGITYNEQFF. The genes are TRBV29-1 and TRBJ2-1; TCRdb returns TRBD2, unconfirmable since there is no DNA. CDR1 is SQVTM and CDR2 is ANQGSEA in the germline V gene. This CDR3 is 16 amino acids long.

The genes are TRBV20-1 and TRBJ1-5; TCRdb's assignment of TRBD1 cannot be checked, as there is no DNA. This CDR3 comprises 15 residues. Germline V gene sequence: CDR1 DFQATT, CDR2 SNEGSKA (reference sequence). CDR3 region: CSARASTGRYQPQHF.

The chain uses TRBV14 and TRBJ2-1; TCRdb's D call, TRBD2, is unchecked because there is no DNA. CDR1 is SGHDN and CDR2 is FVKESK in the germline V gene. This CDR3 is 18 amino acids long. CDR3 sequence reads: CASSQDEGHGGPYNEQFF. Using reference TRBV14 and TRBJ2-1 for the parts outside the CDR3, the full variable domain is EAGVTQFPSHSVIEKGQTVTLRCDPISGHDNLYWYRRVMGKEIKFLLHFVKESKQDESGMPNNRFLAERTGGTYSTLKVQPAELEDSGVYFCASSQDEGHGGPYNEQFFGPGTRLTVL.

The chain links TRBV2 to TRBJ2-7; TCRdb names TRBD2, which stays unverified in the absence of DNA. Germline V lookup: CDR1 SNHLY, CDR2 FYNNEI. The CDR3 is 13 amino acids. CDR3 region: CAHSKGPTYEQYF. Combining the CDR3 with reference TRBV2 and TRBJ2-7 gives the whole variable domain EPEVTQTPSHQVTQMGQEVILRCVPISNHLYFYWYRQILGQKVEFLVSFYNNEISEKSEIFDDQFSVERPDGSNFTLKIRSTKLEDSAMYFCAHSKGPTYEQYFGPGTRLTVT.

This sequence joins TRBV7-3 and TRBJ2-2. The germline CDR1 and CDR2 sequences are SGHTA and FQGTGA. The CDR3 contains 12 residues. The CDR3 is CASGGITGELFF.

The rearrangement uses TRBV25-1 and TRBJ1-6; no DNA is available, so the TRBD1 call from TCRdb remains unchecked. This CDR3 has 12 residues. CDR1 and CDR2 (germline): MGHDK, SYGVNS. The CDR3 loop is CASSVPGGPLHF.

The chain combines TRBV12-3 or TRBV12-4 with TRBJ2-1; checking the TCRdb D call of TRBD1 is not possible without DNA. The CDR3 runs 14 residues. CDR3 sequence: CASSLDRGDNEQFF.

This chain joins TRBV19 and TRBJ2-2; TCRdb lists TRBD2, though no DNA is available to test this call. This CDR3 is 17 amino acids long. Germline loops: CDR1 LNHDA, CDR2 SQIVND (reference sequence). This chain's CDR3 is CASMGTSGRANTGELFF.

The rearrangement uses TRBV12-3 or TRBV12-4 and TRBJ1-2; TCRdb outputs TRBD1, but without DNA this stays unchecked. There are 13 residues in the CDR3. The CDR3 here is CASSLGGLSGYTF.

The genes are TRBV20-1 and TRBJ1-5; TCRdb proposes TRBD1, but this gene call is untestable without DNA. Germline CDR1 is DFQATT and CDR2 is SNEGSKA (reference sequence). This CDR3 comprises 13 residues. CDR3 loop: CSASGGMGQPQHF.

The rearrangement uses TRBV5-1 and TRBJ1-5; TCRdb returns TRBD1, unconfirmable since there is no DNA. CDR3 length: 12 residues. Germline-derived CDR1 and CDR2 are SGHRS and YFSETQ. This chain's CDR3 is CASSTGQGVKHF.

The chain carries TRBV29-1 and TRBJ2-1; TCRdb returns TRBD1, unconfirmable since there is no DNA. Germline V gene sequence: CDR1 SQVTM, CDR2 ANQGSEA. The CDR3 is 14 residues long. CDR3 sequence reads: CSVAGGPWTDEQFF.

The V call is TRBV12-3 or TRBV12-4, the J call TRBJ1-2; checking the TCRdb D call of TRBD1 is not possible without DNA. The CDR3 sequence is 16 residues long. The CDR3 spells CASSPDRGRRDYGYTF.

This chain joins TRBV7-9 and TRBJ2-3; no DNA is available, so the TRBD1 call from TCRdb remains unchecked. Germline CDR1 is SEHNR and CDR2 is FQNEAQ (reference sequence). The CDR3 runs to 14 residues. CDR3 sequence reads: CASSLDGITDTQYF.

The CDR3: CASSPGAMNNEQFF. The V and J genes are TRBV6-5 and TRBJ2-1; with no DNA, the TCRdb D assignment of TRBD1 cannot be verified. This CDR3 region has 14 residues. Germline values: CDR1 MNHEY, CDR2 SVGAGI.

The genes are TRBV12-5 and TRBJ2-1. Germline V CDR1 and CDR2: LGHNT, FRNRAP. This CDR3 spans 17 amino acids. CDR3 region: CASGLVTGGRSLNEQFF.

Here the CDR3 reads CSARTDTTDTQYF. This sequence joins TRBV20-1 and TRBJ2-3; TCRdb's D gene call, TRBD1, goes unchecked for lack of DNA. The germline V gene encodes CDR1 DFQATT and CDR2 SNEGSKA (reference sequence). The CDR3 is 13 amino acids.

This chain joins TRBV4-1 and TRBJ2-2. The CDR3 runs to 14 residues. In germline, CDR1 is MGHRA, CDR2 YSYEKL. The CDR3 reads CASSQQLYTGELFF.

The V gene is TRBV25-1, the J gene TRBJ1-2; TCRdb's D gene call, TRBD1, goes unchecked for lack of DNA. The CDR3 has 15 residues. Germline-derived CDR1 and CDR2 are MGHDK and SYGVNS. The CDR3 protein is CASSASGTGSYGYTF.

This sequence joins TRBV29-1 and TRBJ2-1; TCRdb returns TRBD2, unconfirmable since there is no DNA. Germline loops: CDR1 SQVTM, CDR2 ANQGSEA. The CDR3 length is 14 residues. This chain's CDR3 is CSVEQAGGLGEQFF.

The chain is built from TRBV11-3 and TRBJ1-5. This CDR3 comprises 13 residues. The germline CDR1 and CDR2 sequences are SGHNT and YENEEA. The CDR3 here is CASSLVTSQPQHF.